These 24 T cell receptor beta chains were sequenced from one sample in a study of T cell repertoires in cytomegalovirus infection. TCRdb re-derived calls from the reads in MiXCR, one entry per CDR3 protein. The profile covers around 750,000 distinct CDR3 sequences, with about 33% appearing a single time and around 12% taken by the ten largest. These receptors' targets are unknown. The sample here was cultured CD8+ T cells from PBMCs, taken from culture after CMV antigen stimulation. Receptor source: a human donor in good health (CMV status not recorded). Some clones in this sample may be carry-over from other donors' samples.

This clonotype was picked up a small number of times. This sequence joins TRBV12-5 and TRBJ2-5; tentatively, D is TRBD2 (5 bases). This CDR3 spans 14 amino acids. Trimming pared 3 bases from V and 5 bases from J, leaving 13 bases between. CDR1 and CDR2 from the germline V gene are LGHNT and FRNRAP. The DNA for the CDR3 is TGTGCTAGTGGTTTCCCAGGACTGGGGGAGACCCAGTACTTC. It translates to CASGFPGLGETQYF. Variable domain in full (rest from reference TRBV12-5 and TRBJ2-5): DARVTQTPRHKVTEMGQEVTMRCQPILGHNTVFWYRQTMMQGLELLAYFRNRAPLDDSGMPKDRFSAEMPDATLATLKIQPSEPRDSAVYFCASGFPGLGETQYFGPGTRLLVL.

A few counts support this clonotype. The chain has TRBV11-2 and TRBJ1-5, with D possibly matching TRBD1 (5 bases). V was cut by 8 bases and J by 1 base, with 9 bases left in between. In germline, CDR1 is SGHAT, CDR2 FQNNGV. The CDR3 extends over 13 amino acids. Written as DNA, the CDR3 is TGTGCCAGCGCTTACAGGAGCAATCAGCCCCAGCATTTT. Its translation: CASAYRSNQPQHF.

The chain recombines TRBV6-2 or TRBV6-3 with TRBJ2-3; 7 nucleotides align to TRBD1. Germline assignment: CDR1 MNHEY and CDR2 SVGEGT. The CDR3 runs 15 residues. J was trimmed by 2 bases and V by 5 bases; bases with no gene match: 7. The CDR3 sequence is CASSGRDSPTDTQYF. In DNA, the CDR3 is TGTGCCAGCAGTGGCCGGGACAGCCCCACAGATACGCAGTATTTT.

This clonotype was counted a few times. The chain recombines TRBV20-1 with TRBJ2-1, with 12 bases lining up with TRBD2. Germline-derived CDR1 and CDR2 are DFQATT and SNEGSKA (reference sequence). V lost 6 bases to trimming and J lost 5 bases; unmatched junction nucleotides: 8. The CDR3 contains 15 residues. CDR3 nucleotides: TGCAGTGCCTCAATCCTAGCGGGGGGGGACAATGAGCAGTTCTTC. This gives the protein CSASILAGGDNEQFF.

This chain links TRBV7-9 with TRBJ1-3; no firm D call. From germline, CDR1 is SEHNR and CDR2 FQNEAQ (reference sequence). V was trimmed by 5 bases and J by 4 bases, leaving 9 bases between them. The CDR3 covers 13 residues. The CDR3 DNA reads TGTGCCAGCAGCGCGGCGTACGGAAACACCATATATTTT. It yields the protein CASSAAYGNTIYF.

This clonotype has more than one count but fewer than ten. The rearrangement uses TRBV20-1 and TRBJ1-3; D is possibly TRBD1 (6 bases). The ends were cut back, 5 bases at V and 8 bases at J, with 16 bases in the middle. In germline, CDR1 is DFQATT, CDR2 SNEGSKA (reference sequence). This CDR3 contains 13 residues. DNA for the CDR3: TGCAGTGCTCCAGACGGAGGGGGATACACCATATATTTT. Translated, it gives CSAPDGGGYTIYF.

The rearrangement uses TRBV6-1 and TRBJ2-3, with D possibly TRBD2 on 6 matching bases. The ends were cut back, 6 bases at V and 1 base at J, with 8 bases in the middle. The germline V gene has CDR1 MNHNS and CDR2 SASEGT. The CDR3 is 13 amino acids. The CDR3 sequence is CASREGGTDTQYF. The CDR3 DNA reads TGTGCCAGCAGGGAGGGTGGCACAGATACGCAGTATTTT.

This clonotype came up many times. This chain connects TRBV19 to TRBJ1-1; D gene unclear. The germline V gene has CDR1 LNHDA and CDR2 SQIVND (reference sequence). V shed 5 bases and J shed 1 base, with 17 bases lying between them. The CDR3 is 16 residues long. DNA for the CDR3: TGTGCCAGTAGTCCCCGACCTGGGAGGTGGAACACTGAAGCTTTCTTT. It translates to CASSPRPGRWNTEAFF.

CDR3 in DNA: TGTGCCAGCAGTCACGGGTGGGGTCCCCTCTACGAGCAGTACTTC. This sequence encodes CASSHGWGPLYEQYF. The chain links TRBV19 to TRBJ2-7; D is uncertain. The ends were cut back, 9 bases at V and 3 bases at J, with 21 bases in the middle. CDR1 and CDR2 (germline): LNHDA, SQIVND (reference sequence). The CDR3 consists of 15 residues.

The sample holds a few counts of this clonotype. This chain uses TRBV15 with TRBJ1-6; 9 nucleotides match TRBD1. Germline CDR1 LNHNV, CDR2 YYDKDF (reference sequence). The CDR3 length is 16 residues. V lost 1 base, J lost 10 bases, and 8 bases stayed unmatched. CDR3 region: CATSRVRQGGRSPLHF. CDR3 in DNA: TGTGCCACCAGCAGAGTCAGACAGGGGGGCCGATCACCCCTCCACTTT.

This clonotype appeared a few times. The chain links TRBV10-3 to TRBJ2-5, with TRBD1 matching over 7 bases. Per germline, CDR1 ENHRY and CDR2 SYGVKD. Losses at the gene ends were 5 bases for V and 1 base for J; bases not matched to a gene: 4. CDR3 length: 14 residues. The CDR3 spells CAISTGDPQETQYF. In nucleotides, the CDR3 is TGTGCCATCAGTACAGGGGACCCCCAAGAGACCCAGTACTTC.

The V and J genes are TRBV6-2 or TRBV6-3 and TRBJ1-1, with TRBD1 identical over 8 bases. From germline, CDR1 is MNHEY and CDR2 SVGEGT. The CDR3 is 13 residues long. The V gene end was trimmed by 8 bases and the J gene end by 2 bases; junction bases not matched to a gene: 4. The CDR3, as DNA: TGTGCCAGCCTGACAGGGGCCAACACTGAAGCTTTCTTT. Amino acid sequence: CASLTGANTEAFF.

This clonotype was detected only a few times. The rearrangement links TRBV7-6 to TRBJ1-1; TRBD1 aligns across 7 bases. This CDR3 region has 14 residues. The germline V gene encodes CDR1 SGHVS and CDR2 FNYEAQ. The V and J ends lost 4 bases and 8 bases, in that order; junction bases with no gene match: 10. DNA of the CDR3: TGTGCCAGCAGCTCAGTAACAGGGGTTTGGGAAGCTTTCTTT. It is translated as CASSSVTGVWEAFF.

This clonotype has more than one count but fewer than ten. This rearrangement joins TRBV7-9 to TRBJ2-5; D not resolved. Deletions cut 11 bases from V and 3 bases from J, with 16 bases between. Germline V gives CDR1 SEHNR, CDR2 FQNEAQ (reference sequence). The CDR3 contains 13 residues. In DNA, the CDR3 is TGTGCCTATCAGGTCCGGCTGAAAGAGACCCAGTACTTC. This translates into CAYQVRLKETQYF.

Here the CDR3 DNA reads TGTGCCAGCAGCTCCGGACAGGGTTGGGTGAATGAGCAGTTCTTC. This codes for CASSSGQGWVNEQFF. The chain joins TRBV7-6 to TRBJ2-1; 8 bases are shared with TRBD1. Trimming took 4 bases from V and 7 from J; bases not matched to a gene: 9. The CDR3 consists of 15 residues. In germline, CDR1 is SGHVS, CDR2 FNYEAQ.

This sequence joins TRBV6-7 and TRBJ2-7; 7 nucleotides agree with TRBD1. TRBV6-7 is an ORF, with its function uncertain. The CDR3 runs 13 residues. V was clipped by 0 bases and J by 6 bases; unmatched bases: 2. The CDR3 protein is CASSYSGGREQYV. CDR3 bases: TGTGCCAGCAGTTACTCAGGGGGCCGCGAGCAGTACGTC.

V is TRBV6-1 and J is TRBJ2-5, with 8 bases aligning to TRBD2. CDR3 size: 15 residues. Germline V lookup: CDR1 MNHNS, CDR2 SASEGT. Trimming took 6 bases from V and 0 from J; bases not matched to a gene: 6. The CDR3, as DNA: TGTGCCAGCAGCTTTAGCGGGGAGAACCAAGAGACCCAGTACTTC. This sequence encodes CASSFSGENQETQYF.

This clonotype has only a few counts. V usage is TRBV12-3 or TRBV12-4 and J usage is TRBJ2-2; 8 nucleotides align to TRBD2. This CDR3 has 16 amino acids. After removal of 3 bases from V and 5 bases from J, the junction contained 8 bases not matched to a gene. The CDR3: CASSFMAGGRTGELFF. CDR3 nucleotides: TGTGCCAGCAGTTTCATGGCGGGGGGCCGAACCGGGGAGCTGTTTTTT.

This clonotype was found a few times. DNA for the CDR3: TGTGCCAGCAGATTTGGACAGATACAAGAGACCCAGTACTTC. Translation gives CASRFGQIQETQYF. The chain has TRBV7-6 and TRBJ2-5, with D maybe TRBD1 (6 bases). There are 14 residues in the CDR3. The germline V gene encodes CDR1 SGHVS and CDR2 FNYEAQ. The V end was cut by 6 bases, the J end by 2 bases, with 13 bases between.

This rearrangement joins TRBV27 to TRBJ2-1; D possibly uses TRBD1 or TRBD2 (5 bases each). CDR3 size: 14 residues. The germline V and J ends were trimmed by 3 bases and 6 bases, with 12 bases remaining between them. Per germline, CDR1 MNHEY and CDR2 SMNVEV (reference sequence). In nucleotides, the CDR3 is TGTGCCAGCAGTTTTGGTTTGGGGACCAATGAGCAGTTCTTC. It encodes CASSFGLGTNEQFF.

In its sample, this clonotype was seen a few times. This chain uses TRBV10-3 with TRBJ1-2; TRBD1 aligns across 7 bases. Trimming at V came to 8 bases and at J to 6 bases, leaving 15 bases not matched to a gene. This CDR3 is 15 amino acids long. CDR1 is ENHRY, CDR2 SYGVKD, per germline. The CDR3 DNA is TGTGCCATCGACGCGGACAGCCCAGGGGGTGATGGCTACACCTTC. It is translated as CAIDADSPGGDGYTF.

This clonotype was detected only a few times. CDR3 sequence reads: CASSEMQGRQETQYF. In DNA form, the CDR3 reads TGTGCCAGCAGTGAGATGCAGGGCCGACAAGAGACCCAGTACTTC. The rearrangement links TRBV25-1 to TRBJ2-5; D might be TRBD1 (5 bases). CDR1 MGHDK and CDR2 SYGVNS come from the germline V gene. Trimming left V 3 bases short and J 2 bases short, with 13 bases between. The CDR3 runs 15 residues.

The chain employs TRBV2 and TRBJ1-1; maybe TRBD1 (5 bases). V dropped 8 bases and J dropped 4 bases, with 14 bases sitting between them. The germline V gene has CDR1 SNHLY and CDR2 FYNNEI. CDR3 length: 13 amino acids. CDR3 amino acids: CASPQRGPTEAFF. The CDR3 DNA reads TGTGCCAGCCCCCAGCGGGGACCCACTGAAGCTTTCTTT.

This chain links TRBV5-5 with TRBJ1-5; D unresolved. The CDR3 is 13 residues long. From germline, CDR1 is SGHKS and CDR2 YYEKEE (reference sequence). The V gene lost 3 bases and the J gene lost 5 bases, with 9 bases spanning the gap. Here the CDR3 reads CASSSIGYQPQHF. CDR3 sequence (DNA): TGTGCCAGCAGCTCGATAGGGTATCAGCCCCAGCATTTT.